The clone carrying this T cell receptor (beta chain) was seen at least ten times. Its antigen is unidentified. Study-level points and caveats: Tumor Treg TCRs overlapped most with tumor naive CD4+ cells.

After constant-region reverse-primer amplification, full-length variable regions underwent semi-nested PCR with Nested Universal Primer A. TCRdb recomputed calls from the 5' RACE reads with MiXCR, one row per CDR3 protein. The sample carries about 40,000 distinct CDR3 sequences, around a fifth recorded once. The germline CDR1 and CDR2 sequences are MGHRA and YSYEKL. The CDR3 covers 14 residues. V dropped 3 bases and J dropped 8 bases, with 13 bases sitting between them. Treg sorting used a CD4+CD25+CD127-/low gate. This sequence was found in a female donor with breast cancer. The specimen sequenced was Tregs sorted from a lymph node. V and J are TRBV4-1 and TRBJ2-2; D uncertain. Here the CDR3 reads CASSHAGSPGELFF. As DNA, the CDR3 is TGCGCCAGCAGCCATGCCGGGTCCCCTGGGGAGCTGTTTTTT.